What follows are 14 T cell receptor beta chains derived from one specimen sequenced in a study of primary melanoma T cells and metastatic recurrence. Some clones are missing from TCRdb's copy, which holds only in-frame ones; the method was immunoSEQ multiplex PCR. The sample lists under 250 clones; under 90% were seen once. The sequenced sample consisted of melanoma tumor tissue. The receptors originated from a human donor with melanoma.

This clone was counted a single time. The chain joins TRBV19 to TRBJ1-1; D call uncertain. CDR1 is LNHDA and CDR2 is SQIVND in the germline V gene (reference sequence). With 7 bases removed from V and 0 bases from J, the gap between germline ends came to 12 bases. The CDR3 length is 14 residues. CDR3 sequence: CASKERQLNTEAFF. Written as DNA, the CDR3 is TGTGCCAGTAAGGAGAGGCAACTGAACACTGAAGCTTTCTTT.

This clone has only one observation. The chain combines TRBV6-8 with TRBJ2-4, with 7 bases aligning to TRBD1. V lost 5 bases to trimming and J lost 8 bases; unmatched junction nucleotides: 9. CDR3 length: 14 residues. The germline V gene encodes CDR1 MNHGY and CDR2 SAAAGT. CDR3 nucleotides: TGTGCCAGCAGTACCCGGGACAGTGGGTACATTCAGTACTTC. This encodes CASSTRDSGYIQYF.

The V gene is TRBV11-3, the J gene TRBJ1-2; a weak D match, TRBD1 (5 bases). Germline V gene lookup returns CDR1 SGHNT and CDR2 YENEEA. The CDR3 has 15 residues. V lost 3 bases, J lost 3 bases, and 14 bases lay in between. The CDR3: CASSLGPGRDYGYTF. The CDR3 DNA reads as TGTGCCAGCAGCTTGGGGCCAGGGAGGGACTATGGCTACACCTTC.

This chain links TRBV6-8 with TRBJ1-5, with 12 bases aligning to TRBD1. Germline V gene data show CDR1 as MNHGY and CDR2 as SAAAGT. The ends lost 2 bases at V and 1 base at J; junction bases unmatched: 12. The CDR3 consists of 20 residues. The DNA for the CDR3 is TGTGCCAGCAGTTACGACCGGGACAGGGGGCATGTTAGGAGCAATCAGCCCCAGCATTTT. Its protein is CASSYDRDRGHVRSNQPQHF.

The chain carries TRBV30 and TRBJ2-2; no definite D call. CDR3 length: 12 residues. Deletions cut 0 bases from V and 6 bases from J, with 5 bases between. Germline-derived CDR1 and CDR2 are GTSNPN and SVGIG (reference sequence). CDR3 bases: TGTGCCTGGAGTGTAATTGCCGGGGAGCTGTTTTTT. It specifies CAWSVIAGELFF.

This chain connects TRBV6-7 to TRBJ2-3; D possibly uses TRBD1 or TRBD2 (5 bases each). TRBV6-7 is given ORF status, its function remaining uncertain. V lost 5 bases and J lost 5, with 11 bases in between. CDR3 length equals 13 residues. The CDR3 DNA reads TGTGCCAGCAGTGATCCAGGGAGAGATACGCAGTATTTT. Amino acid sequence: CASSDPGRDTQYF.

The chain uses TRBV6-8 and TRBJ1-1; 7 nucleotides agree with TRBD1. The CDR3 loop spans 14 amino acids. Germline assignment: CDR1 MNHGY and CDR2 SAAAGT. Trimming cost V 4 bases and J 6 bases; bases outside gene matches: 8. The CDR3: CASSLRQGRAEAFF. In DNA, the CDR3 is TGTGCCAGCAGTTTAAGACAGGGAAGGGCTGAAGCTTTCTTT.

The CDR3 bases are TGTGCCAGTAGTATATCAGGGGATACTGGGGCCAACGTCCTGACTTTC. It yields the protein CASSISGDTGANVLTF. The chain joins TRBV19 to TRBJ2-6, with D tentatively TRBD1 (6 bases). The CDR3 runs 16 residues. The ends were cut back, 2 bases at V and 2 bases at J, with 10 bases in the middle. Germline-derived CDR1 and CDR2 are LNHDA and SQIVND (reference sequence).

The rearrangement joins TRBV28 to TRBJ2-3, with 9 bases lining up with TRBD2. CDR1 and CDR2 (germline): MDHEN, SYDVKM. The CDR3 extends over 14 amino acids. The J segment lost 3 bases and the V segment lost 10 bases, leaving 8 bases of the junction unmatched. CDR3 coding DNA: TGTGCCACGACACGCGGGGGGGGTACAGATACGCAGTATTTT. Translation: CATTRGGGTDTQYF.

V usage is TRBV19 and J usage is TRBJ2-7; TRBD2 aligns across 10 bases. With 4 bases clipped from V and 1 base from J, the junction kept 19 bases outside the gene matches. The CDR3 consists of 20 residues. The V gene's germline CDR1 is LNHDA and CDR2 SQIVND (reference sequence). This CDR3 is CASSTGEGGWRSGRSYEQYF. CDR3 nucleotides: TGTGCCAGTAGTACTGGGGAGGGCGGTTGGCGTAGCGGGAGGTCCTACGAGCAGTACTTC.

The V and J genes are TRBV6-8 and TRBJ2-1; D not resolved. Germline CDR1 reads MNHGY; CDR2 reads SAAAGT. The V and J ends lost 4 bases and 9 bases respectively, with 19 bases between them. The CDR3 contains 15 residues. The DNA of the CDR3 is TGTGCCAGCAGTTCCCGACATAATATAGAATCTGAGCAGTTCTTC. This encodes CASSSRHNIESEQFF.

J is TRBJ2-5 and V is TRBV19, with 12 nucleotides matching TRBD2. The CDR3 sequence is 16 residues long. V lost 3 bases to trimming and J lost 4 bases; unmatched junction nucleotides: 6. The germline V gene encodes CDR1 LNHDA and CDR2 SQIVND (reference sequence). CDR3 sequence: CASSMLAGGQGETQYF. DNA for the CDR3: TGTGCCAGTAGTATGCTAGCGGGAGGGCAGGGAGAGACCCAGTACTTC.

This clone was found once. The chain links TRBV6-8 to TRBJ2-3; 9 nucleotides agree with TRBD2. The CDR3 is 14 amino acids. Germline assignment: CDR1 MNHGY and CDR2 SAAAGT. J gave up 6 bases and V 5 bases, and 6 bases lay outside the gene matches. The DNA of the CDR3 is TGTGCCAGCAGTGGTGCTAGCGGGATCGATACGCAGTATTTT. It specifies CASSGASGIDTQYF.

The chain has TRBV19 and TRBJ2-1; D not resolved. Germline V gene sequence: CDR1 LNHDA, CDR2 SQIVND (reference sequence). The CDR3 contains 13 residues. The germline V and J ends were trimmed by 6 bases and 1 base, with 7 bases remaining between them. CDR3 coding DNA: TGTGCCAGTAGGGACGTTTCCTACAATGAGCAGTTCTTC. Its translation is CASRDVSYNEQFF.